These 25 T cell receptor beta chains came from one sample sequenced in a study of CD8+CD57+ T cells in acquired aplastic anemia. TCR beta VDJ combinations and CDR3 sequences were profiled from genomic DNA. TCRdb reprocessed the reads with MiXCR, giving one entry per CDR3 protein. The sample lists about 150,000 distinct CDR3 sequences, roughly half seen once, with approximately 12% in the top ten. An expansion of CD8+CD57+ cells by flow cytometry had been shown in patients chosen for sequencing. Sequencing was done on a sample of sorted CD4+, CD8+, or CD8+CD57+ T cells (not recorded which) from PBMCs. These receptors were collected from a human donor with aplastic anemia.

To note about this clonotype: This may arise from a read error, as a much more abundant clone is one base away. The rearrangement uses TRBV6-1 and TRBJ1-2, with 8 nucleotides matching TRBD1. CDR3 length equals 13 residues. V was pared by 6 bases and J by 12 bases, with 12 bases of the junction left unmatched. In germline, CDR1 is MNHNS, CDR2 SASEGT. In DNA, the CDR3 is TGTGCCAGCAGACCCCAGGGGGCGAGGGGCCACACCTTC. This translates into CASRPQGARGHTF.

The chain couples TRBV2 to TRBJ2-7; no definite D call. Per the germline V gene, CDR1 is SNHLY and CDR2 is FYNNEI. The CDR3 runs 14 residues. The V gene lost 5 bases and the J gene lost 2 bases, with 13 bases spanning the gap. In DNA form, the CDR3 reads TGTGCCAGCAGTACACGCGGTCGCGCCTACGAGCAGTACTTC. Translation gives CASSTRGRAYEQYF.

V is TRBV10-3 and J is TRBJ2-2; 10 bases map to TRBD2. This CDR3 is built from 13 residues. Trimming cost V 6 bases and J 6 bases; bases outside gene matches: 1. Germline loops: CDR1 ENHRY, CDR2 SYGVKD. Here the CDR3 DNA reads TGTGCCATCAGCGGGACTAGCGCCGGGGAGCTGTTTTTT. It specifies CAISGTSAGELFF.

Points on this clonotype: The CDR3 carries no conserved terminal phenylalanine or tryptophan, so it likely arises from a read error. The chain recombines TRBV20-1 with TRBJ2-3; the D is unclear. Germline CDR1 is DFQATT and CDR2 is SNEGSKA (reference sequence). This CDR3 comprises 14 residues. This chain's CDR3 is CSARGWANTDTQYL. As DNA, the CDR3 is TGCAGTGCGAGAGGATGGGCGAACACAGATACGCAGTATCTT.

In DNA form, the CDR3 reads TGCAGCGTAGCAACAGGAGAGAATGAAAAACTGTTTTTT. The encoded protein is CSVATGENEKLFF. The chain couples TRBV29-1 to TRBJ1-4; D is perhaps TRBD1 (5 bases). CDR1 and CDR2 from the germline V gene are SQVTM and ANQGSEA. The CDR3 extends over 13 amino acids. Trimming shortened V by 6 bases and J by 5 bases, and 13 bases separated the two germline ends.

The chain has TRBV25-1 and TRBJ1-3; D unclear. The CDR3 length is 14 residues. Trimming removed 3 bases from V and 0 bases from J, with 6 bases in between. Germline lookup yields CDR1 MGHDK and CDR2 SYGVNS. The CDR3, as DNA: TGTGCCAGCAGTGACAGTCTCTCTGGAAACACCATATATTTT. This gives the protein CASSDSLSGNTIYF.

J is TRBJ2-7 and V is TRBV6-1, with D possibly matching TRBD2 (7 bases). There are 12 residues in the CDR3. CDR1 and CDR2 from the germline V gene are MNHNS and SASEGT. V lost 8 bases and J 9 bases, leaving 17 bases between the germline ends. The DNA of the CDR3 is TGTGCCAGCCTAGGGGGGGCGCGGGGGCAGTACTTC. Amino acids: CASLGGARGQYF.

V and J are TRBV7-6 and TRBJ2-5; weak D call: TRBD1 (6 bases). The CDR3 has 15 residues. Germline CDR1 SGHVS, CDR2 FNYEAQ. V gave up 0 bases and J gave up 3 bases, with 11 bases separating them. CDR3 nucleotides: TGTGCCAGCAGCTTAGCCCCCACAGGGAAAGAGACCCAGTACTTC. Translating it yields CASSLAPTGKETQYF.

The rearrangement uses TRBV10-1 and TRBJ2-7; 7 bases match TRBD2. The CDR3 sequence is 15 residues long. Germline lookup yields CDR1 WNHNN and CDR2 SYGVQD (reference sequence). The J segment lost 6 bases and the V segment lost 4 bases, leaving 12 bases of the junction unmatched. CDR3 residues: CASSVGRASGSEQYF. The CDR3 DNA reads as TGCGCCAGCAGTGTTGGCAGGGCTAGCGGCTCCGAGCAGTACTTC.

This clonotype was observed many times. The genes are TRBV10-1 and TRBJ2-3; TRBD2 matches 10 bases. The CDR3 is 15 amino acids. V shed 4 bases, J shed 8 bases, and the junction held 9 bases outside the gene matches. CDR1 WNHNN and CDR2 SYGVQD come from the germline V gene (reference sequence). The CDR3 DNA is TGCGCCAGCAGTGCCAAAGCGGGGGGGCCGGGTACGCAGTATTTT. Translating it yields CASSAKAGGPGTQYF.

Points on this clonotype: It is unclear where the CDR3 begins or ends on the DNA, so no DNA is shown, and the CDR3 is as TCRdb lists it. V usage is TRBV6-1 and J usage is TRBJ1-2; TRBD1 is taken as the D call from the table, unchecked against the DNA. 14 amino acids form the CDR3, both terminal residues included. Germline loops: CDR1 MNHNS, CDR2 SASEGT. The CDR3 loop is CASGNRDRVGLGTF.

This chain joins TRBV24-1 and TRBJ1-6; D ambiguous. Germline CDR1 KGHDR, CDR2 SFDVKD. V was shortened by 9 bases and J by 7 bases, with 21 bases between the two germline ends. This CDR3 has 16 residues. The chain's CDR3 is CATLRRVGCRNSPLHF. The CDR3 DNA follows: TGTGCCACCCTGAGGAGGGTTGGGTGTCGAAATTCACCCCTCCACTTT.

Notes on this clonotype: A much more abundant neighbour one base away suggests this may be a read error. The chain uses TRBV5-1 and TRBJ2-2; the D gene is possibly TRBD2 (8 bases). V lost 4 bases and J 6 bases, leaving 28 bases between the germline ends. In germline, CDR1 is SGHRS, CDR2 YFSETQ. This CDR3 region has 19 residues. In DNA, the CDR3 is TGCGCCAGCAGCGAGACCGGGACAGACCCGACTAGCGTGTCCGGGGAGCTGTTTTTT. It is translated as CASSETGTDPTSVSGELFF.

The sample holds many counts of this clonotype. The V call is TRBV12-3 or TRBV12-4, the J call TRBJ2-5; D is possibly TRBD2 (5 bases). With 2 bases removed from V and 4 bases from J, the gap between germline ends came to 17 bases. CDR3 length: 16 residues. CDR3 sequence (DNA): TGTGCCAGCAGTTTATCCGCGTCGGGTCTAGCAGAGACCCAGTACTTC. Translation: CASSLSASGLAETQYF.

This clonotype was counted ten times or more. V is TRBV20-1 and J is TRBJ1-2; D ambiguous. Germline V gives CDR1 DFQATT, CDR2 SNEGSKA (reference sequence). V was shortened by 0 bases and J by 4 bases, with 12 bases between the two germline ends. The CDR3 is 14 residues long. CDR3 protein: CSARDTTMGYGYTF. Written as DNA, the CDR3 is TGCAGTGCTAGAGATACCACGATGGGCTATGGCTACACCTTC.

This clonotype was seen repeatedly, ten times or more. CDR3 coding DNA: TGTGCCAGCAGTGAGGGACAGGTCACTGAAGCTTTCTTT. The encoded protein is CASSEGQVTEAFF. J is TRBJ1-1 and V is TRBV6-1; 8 nucleotides align to TRBD1. The J segment lost 4 bases and the V segment lost 3 bases, leaving 1 base of the junction unmatched. CDR1 MNHNS and CDR2 SASEGT come from the germline V gene. The CDR3 loop spans 13 amino acids.

Details on this clonotype: Germline is not matched at one junction end, which may reflect a read error. The rearrangement links TRBV24-1 to TRBJ2-3; tentatively, D is TRBD2 (6 bases). The germline CDR1 and CDR2 sequences are KGHDR and SFDVKD. The CDR3 spans 11 residues. The CDR3 is CATSDLGDWNF. CDR3 in DNA: TGTGCCACCAGTGATTTGGGGGACTGGAATTTT.

This sequence joins TRBV29-1 and TRBJ1-2; D remains unclear. The CDR3 has 13 amino acids. From germline, CDR1 is SQVTM and CDR2 ANQGSEA. V was trimmed by 2 bases and J by 3 bases, leaving 10 bases between them. For the CDR3, the DNA is TGCAGCGTTGAACATCTGGCGGACTATGGCTACACCTTC. Protein sequence: CSVEHLADYGYTF. Filled out from reference TRBV29-1 and TRBJ1-2, the complete variable domain reads SAVISQKPSRDICQRGTSLTIQCQVDSQVTMMFWYRQQPGQSLTLIATANQGSEATYESGFVIDKFPISRPNLTFSTLTVSNMSPEDSSIYLCSVEHLADYGYTFGSGTRLTVV.

This clonotype appeared once. A read error may be the cause here, since a much bigger clone is one base away. The V call is TRBV3-1, the J call TRBJ2-7; possibly TRBD1 for D (5 bases). From germline, CDR1 is LGHDT and CDR2 YNNKEL (reference sequence). This CDR3 has 14 residues. Deletions cut 1 base from V and 3 bases from J, with 10 bases between. Here the CDR3 reads CASSQGATDYEQYF. Here the CDR3 DNA reads TGTGCCAGCAGCCAAGGAGCGACAGACTACGAGCAGTACTTC.

V is TRBV7-9 and J is TRBJ1-1, with a weak D call TRBD1 (6 bases). This CDR3 is 13 amino acids long. In germline, CDR1 is SEHNR, CDR2 FQNEAQ (reference sequence). V dropped 4 bases and J dropped 6 bases, with 12 bases sitting between them. The CDR3, as DNA: TGTGCCAGCAGCTATTCGGGGGGGCCTGAAGCTTTCTTT. This encodes CASSYSGGPEAFF.

The CDR3 DNA reads TGTGCCAGCAGTCTACTAATCGGGGGCCAAGAGACCCAGTACTTC. Amino acids: CASSLLIGGQETQYF. V usage is TRBV7-2 and J usage is TRBJ2-5; tentatively, D is TRBD2 (6 bases). The CDR3 extends over 15 amino acids. Trimming cost V 6 bases and J 1 base, with 15 bases left between them. The V gene's germline CDR1 is SGHTA and CDR2 FQGNSA.

This clonotype was observed many times. The V gene is TRBV29-1, the J gene TRBJ2-1; tentative D call: TRBD2 (6 bases). Germline assignment: CDR1 SQVTM and CDR2 ANQGSEA. The CDR3 spans 13 residues. Trimming removed 4 bases at V and 7 bases at J, with 14 bases between. The CDR3 here is CSVAINRENEQFF. DNA of the CDR3: TGCAGCGTTGCTATAAACCGGGAGAATGAGCAGTTCTTC.

J is TRBJ2-7 and V is TRBV15; unclear D gene. V gave up 5 bases and J gave up 2 bases, with 4 bases separating them. The CDR3 extends over 11 amino acids. The germline gives CDR1 LNHNV, CDR2 YYDKDF (reference sequence). The CDR3 spells CATSSAYEQYF. In DNA, the CDR3 is TGTGCCACCAGCTCCGCCTACGAGCAGTACTTC.

This rearrangement joins TRBV29-1 to TRBJ2-1, with TRBD1 matching 9 bases. Unmatched junction bases numbered 16, after V lost 4 bases and J lost 9 bases. The CDR3 contains 16 residues. The germline gives CDR1 SQVTM, CDR2 ANQGSEA. This chain's CDR3 is CSVVMATGGGLSEQFF. DNA for the CDR3: TGCAGCGTTGTAATGGCTACAGGGGGCGGTCTGAGTGAGCAGTTCTTC.

This chain uses TRBV7-3 with TRBJ2-3, with D tentatively TRBD2 (6 bases). Trimming removed 3 bases from V and 4 bases from J, with 8 bases in between. The CDR3 is 13 residues long. Germline lookup yields CDR1 SGHTA and CDR2 FQGTGA. CDR3 sequence reads: CASSLEGADTQYF. CDR3 sequence (DNA): TGTGCCAGCAGCTTGGAGGGTGCAGATACGCAGTATTTT.